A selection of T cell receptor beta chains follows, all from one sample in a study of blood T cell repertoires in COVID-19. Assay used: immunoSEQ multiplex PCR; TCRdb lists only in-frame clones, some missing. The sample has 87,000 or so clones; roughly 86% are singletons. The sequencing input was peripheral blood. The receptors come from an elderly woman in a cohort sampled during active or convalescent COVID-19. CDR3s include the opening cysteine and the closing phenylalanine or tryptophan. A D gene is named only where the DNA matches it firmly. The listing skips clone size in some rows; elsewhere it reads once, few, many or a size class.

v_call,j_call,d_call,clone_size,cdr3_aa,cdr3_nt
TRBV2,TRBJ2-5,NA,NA,CASRGQVGTQYF,TGTGCCAGCAGGGGGCAGGTCGGGACCCAGTACTTC
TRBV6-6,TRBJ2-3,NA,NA,CASSTGTADTDTQYF,TGTGCCAGCAGTACCGGGACTGCTGACACAGATACGCAGTATTTT
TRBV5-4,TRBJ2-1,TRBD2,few,CASRASGRAYEQFF,TGTGCCAGCAGGGCTAGCGGGAGGGCCTATGAGCAGTTCTTC
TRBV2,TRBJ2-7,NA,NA,CASRLLQGAYEQYF,TGTGCCAGCAGGTTACTACAGGGTGCCTACGAGCAGTACTTC
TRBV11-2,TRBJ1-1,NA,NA,CASSASRANTEAFF,TGTGCCAGCAGCGCGTCCAGGGCGAACACTGAAGCTTTCTTT
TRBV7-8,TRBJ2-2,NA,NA,CASSLEGRNTGELFF,TGTGCCAGCAGCTTGGAGGGCAGGAACACCGGGGAGCTGTTTTTT
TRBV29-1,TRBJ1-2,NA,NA,CSVATRQVHGYTF,TGCAGCGTTGCAACAAGACAGGTGCATGGCTACACCTTC
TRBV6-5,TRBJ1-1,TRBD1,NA,CASSQDREAEAFF,TGTGCCAGCAGCCAGGACAGGGAGGCTGAAGCTTTCTTT
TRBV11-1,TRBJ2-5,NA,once,CASSFNQGKETQYF,TGTGCCAGCAGCTTCAACCAGGGGAAAGAGACCCAGTACTTC
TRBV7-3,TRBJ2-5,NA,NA,CASSPNQYQETQYF,TGTGCCAGCAGCCCGAACCAGTACCAAGAGACCCAGTACTTC
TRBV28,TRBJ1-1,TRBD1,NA,CASSLRTGTNTEAFF,TGTGCCAGCAGCCTTAGGACAGGCACGAACACTGAAGCTTTCTTT
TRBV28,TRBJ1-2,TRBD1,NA,CASSAQGARGYTF,TGTGCCAGCAGCGCTCAGGGGGCGCGGGGCTACACCTTC
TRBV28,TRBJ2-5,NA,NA,CASSYGGGRSQETQYF,TGTGCCAGCAGTTATGGGGGGGGCAGGTCCCAAGAGACCCAGTACTTC
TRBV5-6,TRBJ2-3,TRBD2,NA,CASSIGTSRGDTQYF,TGTGCCAGCAGCATAGGGACTAGCCGGGGAGATACGCAGTATTTT
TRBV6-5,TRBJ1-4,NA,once,CASSLGGAFEKLFF,TGTGCCAGCAGCCTAGGGGGGGCGTTTGAAAAACTGTTTTTT
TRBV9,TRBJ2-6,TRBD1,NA,CASSARTGNGANVLTF,TGTGCCAGCAGCGCCCGGACAGGCAACGGGGCCAACGTCCTGACTTTC
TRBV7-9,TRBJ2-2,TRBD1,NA,CASRPGTGPTGELFF,TGTGCCAGCAGACCGGGGACAGGTCCCACCGGGGAGCTGTTTTTT
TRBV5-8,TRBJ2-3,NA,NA,CASSDRQPVTDTQYF,TGTGCCAGCAGCGATCGACAGCCGGTCACAGATACGCAGTATTTT
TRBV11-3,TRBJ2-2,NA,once,CASSPRTGRGTGELFF,TGTGCCAGCAGCCCCCGGACGGGGCGGGGCACCGGGGAGCTGTTTTTT
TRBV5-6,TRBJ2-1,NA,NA,CASSLHRDEQFF,TGTGCCAGCAGCTTGCACAGGGATGAGCAGTTCTTC
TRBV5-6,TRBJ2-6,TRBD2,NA,CASSRGGSGANVLTF,TGTGCCAGCAGCAGGGGAGGGTCTGGGGCCAACGTCCTGACTTTC
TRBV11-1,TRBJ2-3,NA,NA,CASSPVADTQYF,TGTGCCAGCAGCCCCGTCGCAGATACGCAGTATTTT
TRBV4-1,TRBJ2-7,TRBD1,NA,CASSPGQGPSYEQYF,TGCGCCAGCAGCCCCGGACAGGGCCCCTCCTACGAGCAGTACTTC
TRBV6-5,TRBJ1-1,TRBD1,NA,CASSQGQQEAFF,TGTGCCAGCAGCCAGGGACAGCAAGAAGCTTTCTTT
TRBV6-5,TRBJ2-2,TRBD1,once,CASRTGDTGELFF,TGTGCCAGCAGGACAGGGGATACCGGGGAGCTGTTTTTT
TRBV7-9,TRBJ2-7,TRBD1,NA,CASSLVPGQGSYEQYF,TGTGCCAGCAGCTTAGTCCCGGGACAGGGATCCTACGAGCAGTACTTC
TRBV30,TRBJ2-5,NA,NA,CAWSRRGQETQYF,TGTGCCTGGAGTCGGCGAGGCCAAGAGACCCAGTACTTC
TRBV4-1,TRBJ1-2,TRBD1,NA,CASSQEGGDRGFYGYTF,TGCGCCAGCAGCCAAGAGGGGGGGGACAGGGGCTTCTATGGCTACACCTTC
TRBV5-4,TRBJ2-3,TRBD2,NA,CASSQRLAESTDTQYF,TGTGCCAGCAGCCAACGACTAGCGGAAAGCACAGATACGCAGTATTTT
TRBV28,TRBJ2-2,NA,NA,CASTKEGIEGNTGELFF,TGTGCCAGCACCAAGGAGGGGATCGAAGGGAACACCGGGGAGCTGTTTTTT
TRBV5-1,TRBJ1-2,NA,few,CASSPQGDYGYTF,TGCGCCAGCAGCCCACAGGGTGACTATGGCTACACCTTC
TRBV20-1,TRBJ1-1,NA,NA,CSAPYLTANF,TGCAGTGCTCCGTACCTGACAGCCAACTTT
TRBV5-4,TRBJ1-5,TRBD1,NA,CASSFGGQYSNQPQHF,TGTGCCAGCAGCTTTGGGGGACAGTATAGCAATCAGCCCCAGCATTTT
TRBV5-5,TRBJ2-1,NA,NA,CASSLYYREVRDEQFF,TGTGCCAGCAGCTTGTACTACAGGGAAGTTCGTGATGAGCAGTTCTTC
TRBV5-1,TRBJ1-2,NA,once,CASSRDNNIYGYTF,TGCGCCAGCAGCCGGGACAACAACATCTATGGCTACACCTTC
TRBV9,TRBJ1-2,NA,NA,CASSVSGGGYTF,TGTGCCAGCAGCGTTTCGGGGGGCGGCTACACCTTC